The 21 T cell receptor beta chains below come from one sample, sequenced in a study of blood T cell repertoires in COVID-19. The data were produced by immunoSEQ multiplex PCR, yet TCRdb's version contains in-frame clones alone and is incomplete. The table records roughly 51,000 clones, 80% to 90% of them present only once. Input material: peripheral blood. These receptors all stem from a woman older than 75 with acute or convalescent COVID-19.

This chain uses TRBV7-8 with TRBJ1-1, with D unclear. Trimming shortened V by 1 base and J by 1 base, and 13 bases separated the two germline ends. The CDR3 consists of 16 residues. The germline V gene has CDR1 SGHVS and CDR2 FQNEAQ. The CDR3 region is CASSLEIASGNTEAFF. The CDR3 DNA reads TGTGCCAGCAGCTTAGAAATCGCGTCGGGGAACACTGAAGCTTTCTTT.

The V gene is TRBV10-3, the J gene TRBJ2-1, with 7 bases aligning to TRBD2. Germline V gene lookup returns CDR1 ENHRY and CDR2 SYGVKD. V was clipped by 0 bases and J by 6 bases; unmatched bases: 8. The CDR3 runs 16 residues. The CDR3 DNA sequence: TGTGCCATCAGTGAGTCCAAGGGAGGGATCAGCAATGAGCAGTTCTTC. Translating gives CAISESKGGISNEQFF.

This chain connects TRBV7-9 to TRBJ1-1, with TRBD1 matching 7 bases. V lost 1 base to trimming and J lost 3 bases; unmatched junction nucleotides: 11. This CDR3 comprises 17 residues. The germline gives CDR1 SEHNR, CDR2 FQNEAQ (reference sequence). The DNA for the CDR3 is TGTGCCAGCAGCTTAGGGGTATCCGGGACAGCTGACACTGAAGCTTTCTTT. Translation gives CASSLGVSGTADTEAFF. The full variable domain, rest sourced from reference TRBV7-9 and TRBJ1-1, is DTGVSQNPRHKITKRGQNVTFRCDPISEHNRLYWYRQTLGQGPEFLTYFQNEAQLEKSRLLSDRFSAERPKGSFSTLEIQRTEQGDSAMYLCASSLGVSGTADTEAFFGQGTRLTVV.

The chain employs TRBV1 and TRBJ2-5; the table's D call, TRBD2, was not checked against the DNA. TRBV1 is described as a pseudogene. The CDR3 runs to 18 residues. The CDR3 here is CTSRVRRSAGKVSETQYF. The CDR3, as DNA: TGCACCAGCAGGGTTAGGAGGTCAGCGGGGAAGGTATCGGAGACCCAGTACTTC.

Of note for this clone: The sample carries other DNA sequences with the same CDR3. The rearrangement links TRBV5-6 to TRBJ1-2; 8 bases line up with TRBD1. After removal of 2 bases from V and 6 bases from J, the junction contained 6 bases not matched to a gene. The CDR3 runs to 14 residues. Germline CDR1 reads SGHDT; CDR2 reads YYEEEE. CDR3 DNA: TGTGCCAGCAGCTTAGACAGGGGTAAGGATGGCTACACCTTC. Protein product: CASSLDRGKDGYTF.

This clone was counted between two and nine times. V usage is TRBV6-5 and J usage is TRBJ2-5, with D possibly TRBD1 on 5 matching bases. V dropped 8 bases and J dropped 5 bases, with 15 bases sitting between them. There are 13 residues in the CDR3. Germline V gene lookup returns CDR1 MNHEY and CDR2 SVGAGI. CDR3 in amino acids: CASQDHQGETQYF. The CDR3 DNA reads TGTGCCAGCCAGGACCATCAGGGCGAGACCCAGTACTTC.

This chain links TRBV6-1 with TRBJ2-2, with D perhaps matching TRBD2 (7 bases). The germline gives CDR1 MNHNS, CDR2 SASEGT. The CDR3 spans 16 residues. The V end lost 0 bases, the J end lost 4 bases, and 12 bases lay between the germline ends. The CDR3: CASSEAHGGLTGELFF. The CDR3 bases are TGTGCCAGCAGTGAAGCCCACGGGGGGCTCACCGGGGAGCTGTTTTTT.

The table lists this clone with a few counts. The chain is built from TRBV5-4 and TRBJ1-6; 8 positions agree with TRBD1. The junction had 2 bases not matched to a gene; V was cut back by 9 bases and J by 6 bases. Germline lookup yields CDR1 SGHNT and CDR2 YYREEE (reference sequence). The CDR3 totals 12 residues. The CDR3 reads CATQGVNSPLHF. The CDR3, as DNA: TGTGCCACACAGGGGGTTAATTCACCCCTCCACTTT. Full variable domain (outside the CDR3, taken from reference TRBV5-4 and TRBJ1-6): ETGVTQSPTHLIKTRGQQVTLRCSSQSGHNTVSWYQQALGQGPQFIFQYYREEENGRGNFPPRFSGLQFPNYSSELNVNALELDDSALYLCATQGVNSPLHFGNGTRLTVT.

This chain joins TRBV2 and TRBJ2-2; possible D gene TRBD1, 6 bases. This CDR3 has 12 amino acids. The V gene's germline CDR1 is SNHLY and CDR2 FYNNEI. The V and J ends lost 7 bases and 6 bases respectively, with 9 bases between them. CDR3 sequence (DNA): TGTGCCAGCACCGGGACATCCGGGGAGCTGTTTTTT. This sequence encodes CASTGTSGELFF.

The CDR3 DNA follows: TGCGCCAGCACCTTCTCTGATACGAGCACTGAAGCTTTCTTT. This gives the protein CASTFSDTSTEAFF. The chain combines TRBV4-1 with TRBJ1-1, with unresolved D. The CDR3 consists of 14 residues. The V end was cut by 7 bases, the J end by 4 bases, with 16 bases between. From germline, CDR1 is MGHRA and CDR2 YSYEKL.

CDR3 DNA: TGTGCCAGCAGTTACTCACGGGAGGGGGATAATGAAAAACTGTTTTTT. As protein: CASSYSREGDNEKLFF. The chain has TRBV6-5 and TRBJ1-4; D is possibly TRBD1 (6 bases). Trimming pared 0 bases from V and 4 bases from J, leaving 12 bases between. This CDR3 spans 16 amino acids. Germline V lookup: CDR1 MNHEY, CDR2 SVGAGI.

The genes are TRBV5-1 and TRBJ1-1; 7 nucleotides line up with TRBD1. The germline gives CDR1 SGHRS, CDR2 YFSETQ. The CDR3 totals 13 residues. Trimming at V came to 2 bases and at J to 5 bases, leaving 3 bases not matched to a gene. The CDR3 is CASSFDRATEAFF. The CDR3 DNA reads TGCGCCAGCAGCTTCGACAGGGCGACTGAAGCTTTCTTT.

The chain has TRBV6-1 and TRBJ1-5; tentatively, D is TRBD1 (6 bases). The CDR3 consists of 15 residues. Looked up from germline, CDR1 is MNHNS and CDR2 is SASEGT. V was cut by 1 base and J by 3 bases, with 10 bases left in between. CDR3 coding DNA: TGTGCCAGCAGTGAAGGGGGGCGGTTCAATCAGCCCCAGCATTTT. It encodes CASSEGGRFNQPQHF.

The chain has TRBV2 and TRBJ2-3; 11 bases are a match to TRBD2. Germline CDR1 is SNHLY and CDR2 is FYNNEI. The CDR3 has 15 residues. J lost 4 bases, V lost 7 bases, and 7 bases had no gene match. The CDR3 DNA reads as TGTGCCAGCATCTATAGCGGGGGGGTCGCAGATACGCAGTATTTT. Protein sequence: CASIYSGGVADTQYF.

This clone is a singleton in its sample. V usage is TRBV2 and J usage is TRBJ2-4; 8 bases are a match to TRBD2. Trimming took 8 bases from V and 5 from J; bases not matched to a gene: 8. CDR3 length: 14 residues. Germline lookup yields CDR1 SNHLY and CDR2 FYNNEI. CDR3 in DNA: TGTGCCAGCTCGGGACTAGGGTTCGAAAACATTCAGTACTTC. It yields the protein CASSGLGFENIQYF.

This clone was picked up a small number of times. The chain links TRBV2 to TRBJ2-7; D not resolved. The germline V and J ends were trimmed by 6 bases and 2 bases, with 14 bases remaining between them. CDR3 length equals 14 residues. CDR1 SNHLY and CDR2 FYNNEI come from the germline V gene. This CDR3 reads CASRSRAGTYEQYF. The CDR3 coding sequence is TGTGCCAGCAGGTCCCGAGCAGGCACCTACGAGCAGTACTTC.

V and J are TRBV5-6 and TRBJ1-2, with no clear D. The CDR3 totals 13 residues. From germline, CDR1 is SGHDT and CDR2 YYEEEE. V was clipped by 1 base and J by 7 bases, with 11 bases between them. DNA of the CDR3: TGTGCCAGCAGCTTGCGGGGAATCAGTGGCTACACCTTC. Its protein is CASSLRGISGYTF.

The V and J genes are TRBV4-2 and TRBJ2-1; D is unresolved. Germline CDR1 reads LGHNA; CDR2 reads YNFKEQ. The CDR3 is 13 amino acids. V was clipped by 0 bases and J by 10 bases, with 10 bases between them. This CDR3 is CASSQDWRTEQFF. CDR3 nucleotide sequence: TGTGCCAGCAGCCAAGATTGGAGAACAGAGCAGTTCTTC.

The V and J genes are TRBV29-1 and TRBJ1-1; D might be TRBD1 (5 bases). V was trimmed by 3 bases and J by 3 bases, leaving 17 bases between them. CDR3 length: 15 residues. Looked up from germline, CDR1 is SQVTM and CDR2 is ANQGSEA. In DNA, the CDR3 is TGCAGCGTTGAGCGAGGGGTGGGGAGGGACACTGAAGCTTTCTTT. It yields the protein CSVERGVGRDTEAFF.

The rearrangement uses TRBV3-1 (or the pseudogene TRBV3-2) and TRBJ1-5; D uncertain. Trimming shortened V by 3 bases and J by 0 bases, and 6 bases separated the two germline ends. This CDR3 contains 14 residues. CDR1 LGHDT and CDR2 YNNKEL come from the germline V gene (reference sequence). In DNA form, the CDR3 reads TGTGCCAGCAGCCAGGGCAATAGCAATCAGCCCCAGCATTTT. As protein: CASSQGNSNQPQHF.

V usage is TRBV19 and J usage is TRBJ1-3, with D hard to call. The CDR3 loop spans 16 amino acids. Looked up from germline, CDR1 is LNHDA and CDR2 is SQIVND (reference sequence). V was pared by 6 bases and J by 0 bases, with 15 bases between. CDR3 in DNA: TGTGCCAGTAGCCCATTGGCAGTACCCTCTGGAAACACCATATATTTT. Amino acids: CASSPLAVPSGNTIYF.